These 27 T cell receptor beta chains came from one sample sequenced in a study of identical twins. TCRdb recomputed calls from the 5' RACE reads with MiXCR, one row per CDR3 protein. The repertoire holds approximately 470,000 distinct CDR3 sequences, with 14% as singletons. The sample was also linked to a second study, of yellow fever vaccine responses in identical twins.

Sequenced input: CD4+ T cells sorted from blood. These TCRs come from a woman aged 18-35 years in good health.

This clonotype turned up a few times. This rearrangement joins TRBV2 to TRBJ2-1; 11 positions match TRBD2. The CDR3 sequence is 18 residues long. Germline CDR1 reads SNHLY; CDR2 reads FYNNEI. The junction had 11 bases not matched to a gene; V was cut back by 5 bases and J by 2 bases. Here the CDR3 reads CASSPRLAGSTTYNEQFF. In nucleotides, the CDR3 is TGTGCCAGCAGTCCCAGACTAGCGGGGAGTACTACCTACAATGAGCAGTTCTTC.

There are a few counts of this clonotype. The chain uses TRBV29-1 and TRBJ2-3, with 10 nucleotides matching TRBD2. CDR3 size: 14 residues. The germline gives CDR1 SQVTM, CDR2 ANQGSEA. After removal of 5 bases from V and 8 bases from J, the junction contained 10 bases not matched to a gene. CDR3 bases: TGCAGCGTTCCCCCGGGACTAGCGAGGGGTACGCAGTATTTT. Translated: CSVPPGLARGTQYF.

This clonotype was seen a handful of times. This sequence joins TRBV15 and TRBJ2-3; possible D gene TRBD1, 6 bases. This CDR3 comprises 13 residues. Trimming removed 9 bases at V and 3 bases at J, with 13 bases between. Germline V gene data show CDR1 as LNHNV and CDR2 as YYDKDF (reference sequence). The CDR3 nucleotides read TGTGCCACAAGATCTACAGGGACAGATACGCAGTATTTT. It encodes CATRSTGTDTQYF. Full variable domain (missing parts from reference TRBV15 and TRBJ2-3): DAMVIQNPRYQVTQFGKPVTLSCSQTLNHNVMYWYQQKSSQAPKLLFHYYDKDFNNEADTPDNFQSRRPNTSFCFLDIRSPGLGDTAMYLCATRSTGTDTQYFGPGTRLTVL.

The chain combines TRBV20-1 with TRBJ2-7, with D perhaps matching TRBD2 (6 bases). CDR3 size: 15 residues. Trimming removed 1 base from V and 0 bases from J, with 13 bases in between. Looked up from germline, CDR1 is DFQATT and CDR2 is SNEGSKA (reference sequence). CDR3 nucleotide sequence: TGCAGTGCTAGAGTTCCAGCGGGCTACTCCTACGAGCAGTACTTC. Amino acids: CSARVPAGYSYEQYF.

This clonotype has a handful of counts. J is TRBJ2-5 and V is TRBV20-1; 11 bases are a match to TRBD2. The V gene end was trimmed by 3 bases and the J gene end by 4 bases; junction bases not matched to a gene: 7. There are 15 residues in the CDR3. Germline V gives CDR1 DFQATT, CDR2 SNEGSKA (reference sequence). Written as DNA, the CDR3 is TGCAGTGCTAGTAGAGGGACTAGCGGTGGAGAGACCCAGTACTTC. Amino acids: CSASRGTSGGETQYF.

This clonotype was recorded a few times. The chain uses TRBV4-1 and TRBJ2-4; TRBD2 aligns across 7 bases. V gave up 4 bases and J gave up 5 bases; unmatched junction bases: 11. The CDR3 loop spans 16 amino acids. CDR1 and CDR2 (germline): MGHRA, YSYEKL. This CDR3 is CASSPRFGLAENIQYF. CDR3 DNA: TGCGCCAGCAGCCCCCGGTTCGGGCTAGCGGAAAACATTCAGTACTTC.

The chain employs TRBV29-1 and TRBJ2-7; no firm D call. Germline lookup yields CDR1 SQVTM and CDR2 ANQGSEA. The V end was cut by 2 bases, the J end by 4 bases, with 6 bases between. The CDR3 runs 11 residues. CDR3 in amino acids: CSVESDYEQYF. CDR3 bases: TGCAGCGTTGAATCGGATTACGAGCAGTACTTC.

This clonotype was seen a few times. This sequence joins TRBV20-1 and TRBJ2-5, with 8 bases lining up with TRBD2. The germline V gene has CDR1 DFQATT and CDR2 SNEGSKA (reference sequence). The J segment lost 2 bases and the V segment lost 1 base, leaving 3 bases of the junction unmatched. CDR3 length equals 14 residues. The CDR3 DNA reads TGCAGTGCTAGAGGCCGACTAGCGCAAGAGACCCAGTACTTC. It specifies CSARGRLAQETQYF.

This clonotype was detected only a few times. V and J are TRBV2 and TRBJ1-4, with a weak D call TRBD1 (6 bases). Germline CDR1 SNHLY, CDR2 FYNNEI. The ends were cut back, 8 bases at V and 0 bases at J, with 10 bases in the middle. The CDR3 runs to 14 residues. CDR3 DNA sequence: TGTGCCAGCCGACAGGACGCAACTAATGAAAAACTGTTTTTT. Amino acid sequence: CASRQDATNEKLFF.

This clonotype has a handful of counts. The CDR3 here is CAVVRGREQYF. The CDR3 coding sequence is TGTGCCGTCGTCAGGGGGCGCGAGCAGTACTTC. The chain recombines TRBV12-3 or TRBV12-4 with TRBJ2-7, with TRBD1 matching over 8 bases. There are 11 residues in the CDR3. The V and J ends lost 11 bases and 6 bases, in that order; junction bases with no gene match: 6.

This clonotype was detected only a few times. The chain is built from TRBV19 and TRBJ2-5; possible D gene TRBD2, 6 bases. The V end was cut by 6 bases, the J end by 1 base, with 15 bases between. Germline assignment: CDR1 LNHDA and CDR2 SQIVND (reference sequence). This CDR3 contains 15 residues. The CDR3 sequence is CASSSYGGIQETQYF. The CDR3 region has the DNA TGTGCCAGTAGCTCCTACGGGGGAATCCAAGAGACCCAGTACTTC.

This clonotype was seen only a few times. This rearrangement joins TRBV10-3 to TRBJ2-2; 9 bases align to TRBD1. The germline V gene has CDR1 ENHRY and CDR2 SYGVKD. After removal of 3 bases from V and 4 bases from J, the junction contained 3 bases not matched to a gene. The CDR3 is made up of 15 amino acids. CDR3 bases: TGTGCCATCAGTGACGACAGGGGGAGCACCGGGGAGCTGTTTTTT. It specifies CAISDDRGSTGELFF.

This sequence joins TRBV11-2 and TRBJ2-7; D may correspond to TRBD1 or TRBD2 (5 bases each). The CDR3 length is 17 residues. Germline V gene data show CDR1 as SGHAT and CDR2 as FQNNGV. Deletions cut 5 bases from V and 6 bases from J, with 26 bases between. The CDR3 bases are TGTGCCAGCAGCCAACAAGTGGGGACCCTGGGCATCGGCGAGCAGTACTTC. Translating gives CASSQQVGTLGIGEQYF.

This clonotype was counted only a few times. The J gene is TRBJ2-5, the V gene TRBV5-1; either TRBD1 or TRBD2 may supply D (5 bases each). V gave up 6 bases and J gave up 4 bases, with 22 bases separating them. The CDR3 is 16 residues long. Germline V CDR1 and CDR2: SGHRS, YFSETQ. The DNA for the CDR3 is TGCGCCAGCAATATGGGGACGTCCAACGGGGTAGAGACCCAGTACTTC. It yields the protein CASNMGTSNGVETQYF.

The V and J genes are TRBV12-3 or TRBV12-4 and TRBJ1-4; D unresolved. The CDR3 covers 14 residues. The V gene lost 8 bases and the J gene lost 6 bases, with 16 bases spanning the gap. The CDR3 DNA sequence: TGTGCCAGCGCTCGGAGCCTGGGAGATGAAAAACTGTTTTTT. Translated: CASARSLGDEKLFF.

In this sample, this clonotype turned up many times. This CDR3 is CSAISGRAVDEQYF. The CDR3 DNA sequence: TGCAGTGCTATTAGCGGGAGGGCAGTGGACGAGCAGTACTTC. The rearrangement links TRBV20-1 to TRBJ2-7; 11 nucleotides match TRBD2. This CDR3 has 14 amino acids. The V segment lost 4 bases and the J segment 5 bases; nucleotides outside the gene matches: 7. In germline, CDR1 is DFQATT, CDR2 SNEGSKA (reference sequence).

The chain uses TRBV5-1 and TRBJ2-5, with D maybe TRBD2 (6 bases). The V gene lost 0 bases and the J gene lost 5 bases, with 14 bases spanning the gap. The CDR3 spans 15 residues. Looked up from germline, CDR1 is SGHRS and CDR2 is YFSETQ. The CDR3 protein is CASSLVPGLGETQYF. The CDR3 DNA reads TGCGCCAGCAGCTTGGTTCCGGGACTGGGGGAGACCCAGTACTTC. Filled out from reference TRBV5-1 and TRBJ2-5, the complete variable domain reads KAGVTQTPRYLIKTRGQQVTLSCSPISGHRSVSWYQQTPGQGLQFLFEYFSETQRNKGNFPGRFSGRQFSNSRSEMNVSTLELGDSALYLCASSLVPGLGETQYFGPGTRLLVL.

V gene TRBV18 combines with J gene TRBJ2-1; D gene unclear. Between the trimmed V and J ends, which lost 3 bases and 5 bases, there was a span of 5 bases. Germline CDR1 reads KGHSH; CDR2 reads LQKENI. The CDR3 covers 12 residues. The CDR3 loop is CASSPVHNEQFF. For the CDR3, the DNA is TGTGCCAGCTCACCGGTCCACAATGAGCAGTTCTTC.

The CDR3 DNA is TGTGCCAGCAGAGAACGGGGGATCTTCACAGATACGCAGTATTTT. Its protein product is CASRERGIFTDTQYF. This chain connects TRBV6-2 or TRBV6-3 to TRBJ2-3, with a weak D call TRBD2 (6 bases). From germline, CDR1 is MNHEY and CDR2 SVGEGT. V was shortened by 6 bases and J by 2 bases, with 15 bases between the two germline ends. This CDR3 contains 15 residues.

This clonotype was seen a few times. CDR3 protein: CSAWPSGGRGHEQYF. The CDR3 nucleotides are TGCAGCGCCTGGCCGTCAGGGGGCCGCGGGCACGAGCAGTACTTC. The chain links TRBV29-1 to TRBJ2-7; TRBD1 matches 8 bases. Germline V CDR1 and CDR2: SQVTM, ANQGSEA. The CDR3 length is 15 residues. J was trimmed by 5 bases and V by 7 bases; bases with no gene match: 16.

The table lists this clonotype with a few counts. The rearrangement joins TRBV6-1 to TRBJ2-5; 13 nucleotides match TRBD2. Per germline, CDR1 MNHNS and CDR2 SASEGT. V was clipped by 6 bases and J by 5 bases; unmatched bases: 15. This CDR3 spans 18 amino acids. The CDR3 loop reads CASSRSQLAGGPGETQYF. The CDR3 DNA is TGTGCCAGCAGCCGTTCCCAACTAGCGGGGGGGCCTGGGGAGACCCAGTACTTC.

The rearrangement links TRBV4-2 to TRBJ1-5; D might be TRBD1 (6 bases). The CDR3 runs to 18 residues. Germline values: CDR1 LGHNA, CDR2 YNFKEQ. Trimming pared 3 bases from V and 5 bases from J, leaving 23 bases between. Here the CDR3 DNA reads TGTGCCAGCAGCCAGGACCCACAGGGTCCAGGTAATCATCAGCCCCAGCATTTT. Protein sequence: CASSQDPQGPGNHQPQHF.

This chain connects TRBV29-1 to TRBJ2-2, with D unclear. This CDR3 region has 15 residues. Germline V CDR1 and CDR2: SQVTM, ANQGSEA. V was clipped by 3 bases and J by 2 bases, with 13 bases between them. CDR3 sequence: CSVDVPVGNTGELFF. The CDR3, as DNA: TGCAGCGTTGACGTGCCGGTCGGTAACACCGGGGAGCTGTTTTTT.

This clonotype was picked up a small number of times. The V and J genes are TRBV7-2 and TRBJ2-1; D perhaps matches TRBD2 (6 bases). Germline-derived CDR1 and CDR2 are SGHTA and FQGNSA. The V end was cut by 0 bases, the J end by 6 bases, with 12 bases between. The CDR3 runs to 15 residues. CDR3 loop: CASSLAAGSGNEQFF. CDR3 coding DNA: TGTGCCAGCAGCTTAGCAGCCGGGAGCGGCAATGAGCAGTTCTTC.

This chain links TRBV28 with TRBJ2-7; 8 nucleotides match TRBD1. Germline trimming cut 8 bases from V and 2 bases from J; bases unmatched to any gene: 11. The CDR3 extends over 15 amino acids. Germline lookup yields CDR1 MDHEN and CDR2 SYDVKM. CDR3 residues: CASGGGGQGAYEQYF. Written as DNA, the CDR3 is TGTGCCAGCGGCGGTGGAGGACAGGGAGCCTACGAGCAGTACTTC.

A few counts support this clonotype. The V and J genes are TRBV5-1 and TRBJ2-1; D perhaps matches TRBD2 (6 bases). The V and J ends lost 2 bases and 7 bases respectively, with 10 bases between them. The CDR3 is made up of 13 amino acids. The germline V gene encodes CDR1 SGHRS and CDR2 YFSETQ. The CDR3 sequence is CASSFGTYNEQFF. In nucleotides, the CDR3 is TGCGCCAGCAGCTTCGGGACTTATAATGAGCAGTTCTTC.

The genes are TRBV20-1 and TRBJ2-5; D gene uncertain. V lost 6 bases and J lost 5, with 19 bases in between. The CDR3 is 14 amino acids. From germline, CDR1 is DFQATT and CDR2 SNEGSKA (reference sequence). The CDR3 DNA is TGCAGTGCCCCACCGTTCGGGTTGGGGGAGACCCAGTACTTC. Its translation is CSAPPFGLGETQYF.